This T cell receptor (beta chain) is from a study of long-term antiretroviral therapy in people with HIV (dated by TCRdb to between 2021 and 2024). Turning to the overall study: Collection of the earliest samples took place about a decade ahead of the 2015 WHO recommendation for immediate ART, at a time when ART was typically delayed until CD4 counts fell. No cross-contamination during QIAcube processing was seen in test extractions of a monoclonal T-cell line run alongside 30 to 35 polyclonal samples. A total of 150 to 200 cryopreserved PBMC samples came from around 30 adults with confirmed HIV infection and were collected serially over a mean of roughly six years (range 1-12). Among the 30 or so participants with HIV, ten to twelve were female. This retrospective serial study examined whether starting ART and sustained HIV suppression were associated with changes in the composition and diversity of the TRB repertoire in peripheral blood.

As regards this clone: No cognate antigen has been identified for it. No much larger clonotype is one base removed from it; base qualities were not supplied.

The germline V gene encodes CDR1 SGHRS and CDR2 YFSETQ. The CDR3 numbers 14 residues from cysteine through phenylalanine. CDR3 DNA is the only sequence kept; it has 42 bases, read in frame from the first base. V loses 3 bases of germline sequence and J loses 5 bases, and the interval between the two ends is 11 bases. The immunoSEQ hsTCRB v3.0 assay was used at survey level resolution to sequence the TRB variable region. The targeted TRB sequencing depth was roughly 40,000-55,000 T-cell genomes per sample. An Illumina MiSeq with a v3 150-cycle kit was used to sequence the pooled TRB libraries. The published analysis was carried out like this. Repertoire analysis ran in R within a reproducible Nextflow workflow covering QC, data transformation and analysis. Custom analyses were implemented in LymphoSeq2, an R package for AIRR-Seq data exploration. A handful of samples that produced fewer than 5000 total TRB sequences were removed, so approximately 190 HIV repertoires were analyzed. Among the 180 to 200 retained HIV repertoires, 55 to 60 were collected before ART initiation and 120 to 140 were collected after ART initiation. Repertoires were downsampled to 5000 TRB nucleotide sequences, with summary statistics averaged over 100 downsampling iterations. Only TRB sequences with CDR3 regions of at least seven amino acids were retained for analysis. Diversity was measured with a Shannon entropy-derived clonality score and the Gini coefficient. In the repertoire networks, any two of the top 5000 CDR3 amino acid sequences were linked whenever the two sequences differed by an edit distance of one. For TRB CDR3 amino acid sequences, GLIPH2 was used to predict antigen specificity groups and MHC restriction. Known CMV, EBV, HIV or tissue antigen associations were flagged by matching CDR3 amino acid sequences against VDJdb and McPAS-TCR. Pre-ART, post-ART and control groups were compared with Wilcoxon signed-rank tests and Holm-Bonferroni correction. This immuneACCESS table, as held by TCRdb, lists in-frame sequences with V and J called but not all clones. Of the missing ones, under half trace to an unresolved V gene in checked studies; the others have no known cause. V, J and clone size were drawn from that table, and D and trimming were deduced from the DNA. This sample holds over 25,000 clones; 80% to 85% were observed only once. Around 10% of the sample is in the top ten clones.

Results the study describes overall, beyond this receptor: Limited PBMC availability meant only the TCR beta chain was sequenced, without alpha chain pairing. Starting ART was linked to a significant rise in TRB diversity, yet even with long-term ART the diversity remained significantly lower than in transplant donor controls. Inferences about post-ART repertoire changes are limited because no data were available on ART adherence, viral resistance or therapy changes. Because cell numbers in pre-ART samples were limited, unsorted PBMC were profiled instead of sorted CD4+ and CD8+ T cells. The samples were dated from the mid-2000s to the late 2010s, and the ART regimens that were used may be less effective than current ART regimens. Expanded TRB clones identified before ART initiation dominated the repertoire at all time points, although this dominance fluctuated and declined in many PLHIV after ART. Compared with controls, HIV repertoires had narrower CDR3 length ranges, and the network structure pointed to an antigen-experienced repertoire that shifted only slightly toward naive after ART.

Inclusion was restricted to participants for whom at least one PBMC sample before ART initiation and at least two post-ART samples were available. Every participant with HIV received treatment in the United States of America. Before DNA extraction, cryopreserved samples of about 0.95-10 million PBMC were thawed and then washed. At the time of the earliest PBMC sample for each participant with HIV, ages ranged from 23 to 54 years. Per participant, PBMC samples came from 1-4 timepoints prior to ART initiation and 2-8 timepoints following ART initiation, for a median of 7 samples. For every participant, serial HIV viral load, CD4+ T-cell count, ART history and demographic data were obtained. Genomic DNA was extracted from unsorted PBMC with a Qiagen kit on a QIAcube, processed in batches of 12 samples.

The source material was unsorted PBMCs, sampled 0.8 years before starting antiretroviral therapy. Rearrangement joined TRBV5-1 to TRBJ1-4; matching of 6 bases hints at TRBD1 as the D gene. The receptor was derived from a man younger than 35 with HIV. The sequenced DNA is TGCGCCAGCAGCTCCGGGGGGGCAAATGAAAAACTGTTTTTT. It is translated as CASSSGGANEKLFF.